A selection of T cell receptor beta chains follows, all from one sample in a study of vaccination effects on CD4 cells after COVID-19. Method: immunoSEQ multiplex PCR; TCRdb's copy keeps in-frame clones and lacks some. There are over 20,000 clones in the sample; just under 75% occur only once, and 3% to 4% lies in the top ten. The antigens for these receptors are not known. This sample comprised CD4+ T cells from PBMCs cultured with SARS-CoV-2 spike peptides, obtained before COVID-19 vaccination. The receptors were sampled from a human donor who received a COVID-19 vaccine. Each CDR3 is given with its conserved first and last residue. D genes are given only for firm matches. Size is stated for part of the rows, as once, few or many counts, or as a class when the clone is expanded.

TGTGCCACCAGTGGAGGGGAGCCGCACACCGGGGAGCTGTTTTTT | CATSGGEPHTGELFF | TRBV24-1 | NA | TRBJ2-2 | NA
TGTGCCAGCAGCCATCTAAACCAGGGCCACCGGCCATACGAGCAGTACTTC | CASSHLNQGHRPYEQYF | TRBV27 | NA | TRBJ2-7 | NA
TGTGCCAGCAGCGCATACAGGGAGAGGAATGGCTACACCTTC | CASSAYRERNGYTF | TRBV9 | NA | TRBJ1-2 | NA
TGTGCCAGCAGGCGGGAGGGGCAAGAGACCCAGTACTTC | CASRREGQETQYF | TRBV6-4 | TRBD2 | TRBJ2-5 | NA
TGTGCCAGCAGTTTGTTTGGGAGTGCGAACTATGGCTACACCTTC | CASSLFGSANYGYTF | TRBV27 | NA | TRBJ1-2 | NA
TGTGCCAGCAGCTTGGACAGGGGGCACTGGGAGACCCAGTACTTC | CASSLDRGHWETQYF | TRBV7-6 | TRBD1 | TRBJ2-5 | NA
TGTGCCAGTAGTAGGGACGGTACCTACGAGCAGTACTTC | CASSRDGTYEQYF | TRBV19 | NA | TRBJ2-7 | NA
TGCGCCAGCGCGGAGGGGAATTCACCCCTCCACTTT | CASAEGNSPLHF | TRBV10-1 | NA | TRBJ1-6 | NA
TGCGCCAGCAACCATCCGGAGCGGGGGGCCGGGGGCTACGAGCAGTACTTC | CASNHPERGAGGYEQYF | TRBV5-1 | TRBD2 | TRBJ2-7 | NA
TGTGCCAGCAGCGTTGAGGGCCCACAGGTGTTTTTCACTGAAGCTTTCTTT | CASSVEGPQVFFTEAFF | TRBV9 | NA | TRBJ1-1 | NA
TGCGCCAGCAGCGGACCGGGACAGACCAATTCACCCCTCCACTTT | CASSGPGQTNSPLHF | TRBV5-1 | TRBD1 | TRBJ1-6 | NA
TGCGCCAAACCCCCGGGACAGGGGGCGAACACCGGGGAGCTGTTTTTT | CAKPPGQGANTGELFF | TRBV10-1 | TRBD1 | TRBJ2-2 | NA
TGTGCCAGCAGCGATGGACAGCTCTTAGCCAAAAACATTCAGTACTTC | CASSDGQLLAKNIQYF | TRBV3-1/TRBV3-2 | NA | TRBJ2-4 | NA
TGTGCCAGCAGCCAAGGGGACAGGGTGACCGGGGAGCTGTTTTTT | CASSQGDRVTGELFF | TRBV3-1/TRBV3-2 | TRBD1 | TRBJ2-2 | NA
TGTGCCAGCAGTTTAAGACCACAGGGGAAGAATGAGCAGTTCTTC | CASSLRPQGKNEQFF | TRBV27 | TRBD1 | TRBJ2-1 | NA
TGCGCCAGCAGCCAAGGAGGAGGAACGACCCGCGAGCAGTACTTC | CASSQGGGTTREQYF | TRBV4-1 | NA | TRBJ2-7 | few
TGTGCCAGCAGTTTAGATTCCAGTGGCTACGAGCAGTACTTC | CASSLDSSGYEQYF | TRBV27 | NA | TRBJ2-7 | NA
TGTGCCAGCAGTGGCGGCAGCGAAGCTTTCTTT | CASSGGSEAFF | TRBV7-8 | NA | TRBJ1-1 | NA
TGCGCCAGCAGTGAGCTTACTAGCGGGAGAAATGAGCAGTTCTTC | CASSELTSGRNEQFF | TRBV10-1 | TRBD2 | TRBJ2-1 | few
TGCAGCGTTGATACCGGGACAGGGGTCGGGGAGCTGTTTTTT | CSVDTGTGVGELFF | TRBV29-1 | TRBD1 | TRBJ2-2 | few
TGTGCCAGCTCACCGGGGCTCGATTCTACGCAGTATTTT | CASSPGLDSTQYF | TRBV18 | NA | TRBJ2-3 | NA
TGTGCCAGCAGTCGAAACCCGGGACAGGGGACCTACGAGCAGTACTTC | CASSRNPGQGTYEQYF | TRBV27 | TRBD1 | TRBJ2-7 | once
TGTGCCAGCAGTTACCGAAGGACTGACTACGAGCAGTACTTC | CASSYRRTDYEQYF | TRBV6-2/TRBV6-3 | NA | TRBJ2-7 | NA
TGCGCCAGCAGTGTGGGGTCAGGGAGCACAGATACGCAGTATTTT | CASSVGSGSTDTQYF | TRBV10-2 | NA | TRBJ2-3 | NA
TGTGCCTGTCCAACAGGGAAGGGACCCTACGAGCAGTACTTC | CACPTGKGPYEQYF | TRBV30 | NA | TRBJ2-7 | few
TGCGCCAGCAGCCAAGTTAACAGCCCGAACACTGAAGCTTTCTTT | CASSQVNSPNTEAFF | TRBV4-1 | NA | TRBJ1-1 | NA
TGTGCCAGCATCTTACTAATAGCGGGAGCAGAGACCCAGTACTTC | CASILLIAGAETQYF | TRBV7-2 | TRBD2 | TRBJ2-5 | NA
TGTGCCAGCAGCTTAGGAGGGACCAGCTCCTACGAGCAGTACTTC | CASSLGGTSSYEQYF | TRBV7-2 | NA | TRBJ2-7 | NA
TGTGCCATCAGTGGTTGGGGGGTAAACACTGAAGCTTTCTTT | CAISGWGVNTEAFF | TRBV10-3 | NA | TRBJ1-1 | few
TGTGCCAGCACCTCACGAGGGAACTACGAGCAGTACTTC | CASTSRGNYEQYF | TRBV7-9 | NA | TRBJ2-7 | NA
TGCGCCAGCAGCTTGGATGGAACAGATACGCAGTATTTT | CASSLDGTDTQYF | TRBV5-1 | NA | TRBJ2-3 | NA
TGTGCCAGCAGCGGGACTTCCTACGAGCAGTACTTC | CASSGTSYEQYF | TRBV6-6 | NA | TRBJ2-7 | NA
TGTGCCAGCAGTACTCACGGGACAACTTCCTACGAGCAGTACTTC | CASSTHGTTSYEQYF | TRBV27 | NA | TRBJ2-7 | NA
TGTGCCAGCAGTGAGTTTTCGACGGGGGGGCCGCAGTTCTTC | CASSEFSTGGPQFF | TRBV2 | TRBD2 | TRBJ2-1 | few
TGTGCCAGCAGCGAAATACAGGGATCTAATGAAAAACTGTTTTTT | CASSEIQGSNEKLFF | TRBV5-6 | NA | TRBJ1-4 | NA
TGCGCCAGCAGCTTGGACAGCTATTACAATGAGCAGTTCTTC | CASSLDSYYNEQFF | TRBV5-1 | NA | TRBJ2-1 | NA
TGCGCCAGCAGCCAAGGGCCTTCCCGGGACAGCCCCAAGGGAGAGACCCAGTACTTC | CASSQGPSRDSPKGETQYF | TRBV4-1 | TRBD1 | TRBJ2-5 | once
TGCGCCAGCAGCTTGTCGGGGGATGTCCAGGGTGGGGAGACCCAGTACTTC | CASSLSGDVQGGETQYF | TRBV5-1 | NA | TRBJ2-5 | once
TGTGCAAGTCGCTTTTTACAGGGATGGGGTTGGACTGAAGCTTTCTTT | CASRFLQGWGWTEAFF | TRBV12-2 | NA | TRBJ1-1 | NA
TGTGCCAGCATCCCGGGACTTATTGATCCAGATACGCAGTATTTT | CASIPGLIDPDTQYF | TRBV2 | NA | TRBJ2-3 | NA
TGTGCCAGCAGCTTGTTCCAGCCCCAGCATTTT | CASSLFQPQHF | TRBV5-6 | NA | TRBJ1-5 | few
TGTGCCAGCAGCCAAGATAGGCGGGTCATGGGTCGGGAGACCCAGTACTTC | CASSQDRRVMGRETQYF | TRBV4-2 | NA | TRBJ2-5 | NA
TGTGCCAGCAGCCCTCTCGACGGGTATGGCTACACCTTC | CASSPLDGYGYTF | TRBV14 | NA | TRBJ1-2 | NA
TGTGCCAGCAGTGACTCCGGGGGCGGCAATCAGCCCCAGCATTTT | CASSDSGGGNQPQHF | TRBV6-4 | NA | TRBJ1-5 | NA
TGTGCCAGCAGCCCCCCCGTGACCCTTACGTCTGGAAACACCATATATTTT | CASSPPVTLTSGNTIYF | TRBV3-1/TRBV3-2 | NA | TRBJ1-3 | NA
TGTGCCAGCTCACCCGACAGGCAGTATGGCTACACCTTC | CASSPDRQYGYTF | TRBV18 | NA | TRBJ1-2 | NA
TGTGCCAGTAGTGGGACAGGGACCTACGAGCAGTACTTC | CASSGTGTYEQYF | TRBV19 | TRBD1 | TRBJ2-7 | NA
TGTGCCAGCAGTTTCGGACAGTTCACAGATACGCAGTATTTT | CASSFGQFTDTQYF | TRBV6-6 | NA | TRBJ2-3 | NA
TGCGCCAGCAGCCAAGTCTCTAGCGGGAGCCTGAATGAGCAGTTCTTC | CASSQVSSGSLNEQFF | TRBV4-1 | TRBD2 | TRBJ2-1 | NA
TGTGCCAGCAGCTTAGCCTGGAGCTCCTATAATTCACCCCTCCACTTT | CASSLAWSSYNSPLHF | TRBV7-9 | NA | TRBJ1-6 | few
TGTGCCAGCAGCCAAGACCGCCAGCCCCAGCATTTT | CASSQDRQPQHF | TRBV3-1/TRBV3-2 | NA | TRBJ1-5 | NA
TGTGCCAGCAGCGCCTACCAGGGGACAAAGGCTGAAGCTTTCTTT | CASSAYQGTKAEAFF | TRBV7-8 | NA | TRBJ1-1 | NA
TGCGCCAGCAGCCCCGGTAATAGCGGGAGCACAGATACGCAGTATTTT | CASSPGNSGSTDTQYF | TRBV5-1 | TRBD2 | TRBJ2-3 | NA
TGTGCCACCAGCAGAGATGTCGAGACCCAGTACTTC | CATSRDVETQYF | TRBV15 | NA | TRBJ2-5 | once
TGTGCAAGTCGCCGGAGGAGAGAGACCCAGTACTTC | CASRRRRETQYF | TRBV12-2 | NA | TRBJ2-5 | NA
TGTGCCAGCAGCTTGAATCGGGACTCTAGTCAGTACTTC | CASSLNRDSSQYF | TRBV11-2 | NA | TRBJ2-7 | NA
TGTGCCAGTAGTGCTACACCCGGGGGTAGCGGGAAGAATGAGCAGTTCTTC | CASSATPGGSGKNEQFF | TRBV19 | TRBD2 | TRBJ2-1 | NA
TGTGCTAGTGGTTTGCCCGCCGGGAGAGCTTTCTTT | CASGLPAGRAFF | TRBV12-5 | NA | TRBJ1-1 | few
TGTGCCAGCAGCTTAACCGGGACAGGACTCATTCGTAACTATGGCTACACCTTC | CASSLTGTGLIRNYGYTF | TRBV5-6 | TRBD1 | TRBJ1-2 | NA